This T cell receptor (beta chain) stems from a study of Ad26.COV2.S vaccination and SARS-CoV-2 variants. Measured with immunoSEQ multiplex PCR; TCRdb has only the in-frame clones, and not every one. The table has 320,000 or so clones, 90% seen once; the top ten hold around 5.5%. V lost 0 bases and J 4 bases, leaving 10 bases between the germline ends. CDR3 length: 14 residues. CDR1 SGHNT and CDR2 YYREEE come from the germline V gene (reference sequence). Stated treatment: about 20 received Ad26.COV2.S at low or high dose, single or two shots; about 5 received placebo; per-sample allocation not given. Day 63 following the first vaccine or placebo injection was when the samples were taken. Donation came from an adult in Boston who was aged 18-55 years.

The specimen was peripheral blood, collected in a trial of Ad26.COV2.S vaccine versus placebo. V usage is TRBV5-4 and J usage is TRBJ1-1; D is perhaps TRBD1 (6 bases). This receptor was taken from a person aged 18-65 years who received the Ad26.COV2.S COVID-19 vaccine or a placebo. The CDR3 nucleotides read TGTGCCAGCAGCTTGGAACAGGGTATCACTGAAGCTTTCTTT. As protein: CASSLEQGITEAFF.